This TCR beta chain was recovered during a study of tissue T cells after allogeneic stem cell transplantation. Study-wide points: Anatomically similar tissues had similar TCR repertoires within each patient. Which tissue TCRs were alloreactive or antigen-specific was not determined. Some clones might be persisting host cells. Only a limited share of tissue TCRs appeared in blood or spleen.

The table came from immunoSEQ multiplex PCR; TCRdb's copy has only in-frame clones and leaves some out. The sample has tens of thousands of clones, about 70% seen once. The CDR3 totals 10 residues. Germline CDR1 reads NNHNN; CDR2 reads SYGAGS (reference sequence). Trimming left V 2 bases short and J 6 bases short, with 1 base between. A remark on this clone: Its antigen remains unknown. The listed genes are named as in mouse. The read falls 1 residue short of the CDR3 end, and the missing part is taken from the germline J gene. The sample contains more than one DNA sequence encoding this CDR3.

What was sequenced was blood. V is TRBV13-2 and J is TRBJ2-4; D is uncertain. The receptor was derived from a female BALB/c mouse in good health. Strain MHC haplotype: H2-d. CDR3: CASGENTLYF. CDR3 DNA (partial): TGTGCCAGCGGTGAGAACACCTTGTAC.